This TCR beta chain comes out of a study of identical twins. The CDR3 is 14 residues long. CDR1 and CDR2 from the germline V gene are MNHEY and SVGEGT. V shed 6 bases and J 7 bases; nucleotides not matched to a gene: 6. MiXCR, run by TCRdb on the 5' RACE reads, gives a single entry per CDR3 protein. Of under 500,000 distinct CDR3 sequences in the sample, 14% were seen once. This clonotype was seen more than once but under ten times. This same sample was also part of a study on yellow fever vaccine responses in identical twins.

The receptor was isolated from a woman under 30 in good health. This chain links TRBV6-2 or TRBV6-3 with TRBJ2-1; 10 bases line up with TRBD2. Specimen: CD4+ T cells sorted from blood. The CDR3 bases are TGTGCCAGCAGGAGAGCGGGAGGGCCTAATGAGCAGTTCTTC. Its protein product is CASRRAGGPNEQFF.